This T cell receptor beta chain derives from a study of Graves' ophthalmopathy and Graves' hyperthyroidism. Findings and limits, study-wide: Among expanded thyroid clonotypes above 0.001 frequency, most also occurred in blood.

Researchers took RNA transcripts and amplified TCR beta CDR3 regions from them. Second-round multiplex PCR came after first-round RT-PCR with HTBI primers. TCRdb itself ran the multiplex PCR reads through MiXCR, one entry per CDR3 protein. The profile covers a few hundred thousand distinct CDR3 sequences, with roughly 21% appearing a single time and 2.5% to 3.5% taken by the ten largest. This clonotype was seen repeatedly, ten times or more. Its antigen is still unknown. The source is a young woman with stable Graves' hyperthyroidism. Input material: peripheral blood.

The chain's CDR3 is CAISENKGGVGYTF. As DNA, the CDR3 is TGTGCCATCAGTGAGAATAAGGGAGGAGTTGGCTACACCTTC. J is TRBJ1-2 and V is TRBV10-3; no definite D call. This CDR3 region has 14 residues. Trimming shortened V by 2 bases and J by 7 bases, and 14 bases separated the two germline ends. Germline-derived CDR1 and CDR2 are ENHRY and SYGVKD.